The clone carrying this T cell receptor beta chain was detected ten times or more. Its specificity is unknown. These data originate in a study of T-cell reconstitution after alpha-beta-depleted transplantation in children. Germline V gene data show CDR1 as MGHDK and CDR2 as SYGVNS. The CDR3 loop spans 11 amino acids. Between the trimmed V and J ends, which lost 5 bases and 5 bases, there was a span of 6 bases. The TCRbeta library was prepared with unique molecular identifiers. A single record per CDR3 protein comes from TCRdb applying MiXCR to the PCR reads. The sample has 200,000 to 250,000 distinct CDR3 sequences; around 8% are singletons. Regarding the study as a whole: About two months after transplant, alpha-beta T cells reportedly came from several hundred expanded graft clones.

The chain carries TRBV25-1 and TRBJ1-1; D is unclear. The clonotype originates from a male patient younger than 18 who had a stem cell transplant for acute lymphoblastic leukemia, so the T cells may come from the graft donor. Source: PBMCs, mostly from graft donor cells, taken 180 days after TCRalphabeta/CD19-depleted stem cell transplant. The CDR3 DNA is TGTGCCAGCAGTTCGACTACTGAAGCTTTCTTT. It is translated as CASSSTTEAFF.